The present TCR beta chain was sequenced within a study of a mutant IDH1 vaccine in newly diagnosed glioma. Study details: Earlier care involved radiotherapy, temozolomide, or both, and the majority received both. Findings and limits, study-wide: Induction of immune responses by the vaccine occurred in roughly 93% of patients. Pseudoprogression seemed unrelated to changes in top peripheral T cell clonotypes.

Concerning this clone: As yet, its antigen is unknown.

Assay used: immunoSEQ multiplex PCR; TCRdb lists only in-frame clones, some missing. The data show around 92,000 clones, with 70% to 90% seen just once and less than 0.65% held by the top ten. Time point described: baseline, week 1 (first vaccination visit). Treatment specified: pre-vaccination baseline after standard-of-care therapy. Trimming left V 6 bases short and J 2 bases short, with 7 bases between. The CDR3 runs 12 residues. The V gene's germline CDR1 is SQVTM and CDR2 ANQGSEA. The source was PBMCs, collected from a glioma patient treated with radiotherapy, temozolomide or both. This clonotype was obtained from a woman in her forties or fifties with glioma. The rearrangement uses TRBV29-1 and TRBJ2-2; no clear D gene. CDR3 sequence reads: CSVHYNTGELFF. In nucleotides, the CDR3 is TGCAGCGTCCACTACAACACCGGGGAGCTGTTTTTT.